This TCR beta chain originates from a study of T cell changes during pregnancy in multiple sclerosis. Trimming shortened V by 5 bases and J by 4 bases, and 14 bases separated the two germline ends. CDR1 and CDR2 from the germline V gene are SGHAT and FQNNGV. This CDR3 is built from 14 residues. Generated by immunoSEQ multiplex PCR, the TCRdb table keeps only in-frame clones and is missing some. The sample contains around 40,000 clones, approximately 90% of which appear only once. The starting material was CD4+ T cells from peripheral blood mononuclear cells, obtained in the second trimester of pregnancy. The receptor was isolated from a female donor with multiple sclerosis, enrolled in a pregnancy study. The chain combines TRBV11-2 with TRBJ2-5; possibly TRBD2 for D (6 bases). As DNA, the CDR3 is TGTGCCAGCAGCACGGGACGGCGGGGAGAGACCCAGTACTTC. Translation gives CASSTGRRGETQYF.